This is a list of T cell receptor beta chains from one sample in a study of CD8 T cells in Susac syndrome. TCRdb ran MiXCR on the immunoSEQ multiplex PCR reads and lists one entry per CDR3 protein. The sample includes under 150,000 distinct CDR3 sequences, roughly 76% of them seen just once. Sequenced input: CD8+ T cells from PBMCs. All receptors derive from a human donor with multiple sclerosis. Each CDR3 is given with its conserved first and last residue. D genes are given only for firm matches. Rows give clone size only sometimes, using once, few, many, or a class for an expanded clone.

v_gene: TRBV13
d_gene: .
j_gene: TRBJ1-1
abundance: .
CDR3aa: CASSLRGGGTEAFF
CDR3nt: TGTGCCAGCAGCTTAAGGGGAGGTGGAACTGAAGCTTTCTTT

v_gene: TRBV6-1
d_gene: .
j_gene: TRBJ1-5
abundance: .
CDR3aa: CASQPWAAENQPQHF
CDR3nt: TGTGCCAGCCAGCCCTGGGCCGCTGAAAATCAGCCCCAGCATTTT

v_gene: TRBV7-9
d_gene: .
j_gene: TRBJ2-7
abundance: .
CDR3aa: CASSLPDGGAYEQYF
CDR3nt: TGTGCCAGCAGCTTACCAGACGGGGGTGCCTACGAGCAGTACTTC

v_gene: TRBV15
d_gene: TRBD2
j_gene: TRBJ2-1
abundance: once
CDR3aa: CATSPTSGIANEQFF
CDR3nt: TGTGCCACCAGCCCTACTAGCGGGATTGCAAATGAGCAGTTCTTC

v_gene: TRBV9
d_gene: .
j_gene: TRBJ2-7
abundance: .
CDR3aa: CASSVAGMSYEQYF
CDR3nt: TGTGCCAGCAGCGTAGCGGGGATGTCCTACGAGCAGTACTTC

v_gene: TRBV11-1
d_gene: .
j_gene: TRBJ1-1
abundance: once
CDR3aa: CASSLPGVGGGSSMNTEAFF
CDR3nt: TGTGCCAGCAGCCTACCTGGGGTAGGAGGAGGGTCGTCCATGAACACTGAAGCTTTCTTT

v_gene: TRBV6-2/TRBV6-3
d_gene: TRBD2
j_gene: TRBJ2-1
abundance: .
CDR3aa: CASSYQSGSSYNEQFF
CDR3nt: TGTGCCAGCAGTTACCAAAGCGGGAGCTCCTACAATGAGCAGTTCTTC

v_gene: TRBV6-5
d_gene: .
j_gene: TRBJ1-2
abundance: once
CDR3aa: CASRYREGNYGYTF
CDR3nt: TGTGCCAGCAGATACAGGGAGGGTAACTATGGCTACACCTTC

v_gene: TRBV7-2
d_gene: .
j_gene: TRBJ1-1
abundance: .
CDR3aa: CASRKLDPSSLFF
CDR3nt: TGTGCCAGCAGAAAGTTGGACCCCTCAAGTCTGTTCTTT

v_gene: TRBV27
d_gene: .
j_gene: TRBJ2-5
abundance: few
CDR3aa: CASSLSGQETQYF
CDR3nt: TGTGCCAGCAGTTTATCGGGGCAAGAGACCCAGTACTTC

v_gene: TRBV30
d_gene: TRBD2
j_gene: TRBJ2-1
abundance: .
CDR3aa: CAWSRAGGYNEQFF
CDR3nt: TGTGCCTGGAGTAGAGCGGGGGGATACAATGAGCAGTTCTTC

v_gene: TRBV9
d_gene: .
j_gene: TRBJ1-1
abundance: once
CDR3aa: CASSALVRPTEAFF
CDR3nt: TGTGCCAGCAGCGCCCTTGTTAGACCGACTGAAGCTTTCTTT

v_gene: TRBV7-9
d_gene: .
j_gene: TRBJ2-2
abundance: .
CDR3aa: CASRDLFTGELFF
CDR3nt: TGTGCCAGCAGGGACTTATTCACCGGGGAGCTGTTTTTT

v_gene: TRBV4-1
d_gene: TRBD1
j_gene: TRBJ1-1
abundance: .
CDR3aa: CASSQWTGAPNTEAFF
CDR3nt: TGCGCCAGCAGCCAATGGACAGGGGCCCCGAACACTGAAGCTTTCTTT

v_gene: TRBV19
d_gene: TRBD1
j_gene: TRBJ1-5
abundance: .
CDR3aa: CASSRGRDQPQHF
CDR3nt: TGTGCCAGCAGCAGGGGGCGTGATCAGCCCCAGCATTTT

v_gene: TRBV5-6
d_gene: .
j_gene: TRBJ1-1
abundance: .
CDR3aa: CASSFFGGTEAFF
CDR3nt: TGTGCCAGCAGCTTTTTCGGGGGGACTGAAGCTTTCTTT

v_gene: TRBV5-5
d_gene: .
j_gene: TRBJ2-2
abundance: .
CDR3aa: CASSGTRDLNTGELFF
CDR3nt: TGTGCCAGCAGCGGAACCCGGGACCTGAACACCGGGGAGCTGTTTTTT

v_gene: TRBV6-4
d_gene: .
j_gene: TRBJ1-1
abundance: .
CDR3aa: CASSDSPTDWAGLNTEAFF
CDR3nt: TGTGCCAGCAGTGACTCCCCTACCGATTGGGCAGGCCTGAACACTGAAGCTTTCTTT

v_gene: TRBV4-1
d_gene: .
j_gene: TRBJ1-5
abundance: .
CDR3aa: CASSTRDSNQPQHF
CDR3nt: TGCGCCAGCAGCACAAGGGATAGCAATCAGCCCCAGCATTTT

v_gene: TRBV29-1
d_gene: TRBD1
j_gene: TRBJ1-2
abundance: .
CDR3aa: CSAIQGNGGYTF
CDR3nt: TGCAGCGCTATACAGGGGAATGGTGGCTACACCTTC

v_gene: TRBV19
d_gene: .
j_gene: TRBJ1-1
abundance: .
CDR3aa: CASSMGLTEAFF
CDR3nt: TGTGCCAGTAGTATGGGCCTAACTGAAGCTTTCTTT

v_gene: TRBV27
d_gene: .
j_gene: TRBJ2-7
abundance: .
CDR3aa: CASSLYLGLTGDEQYF
CDR3nt: TGTGCCAGCAGTCTGTACCTAGGGCTTACCGGAGACGAGCAGTACTTC

v_gene: TRBV28
d_gene: .
j_gene: TRBJ2-1
abundance: .
CDR3aa: CATTPMASEQFF
CDR3nt: TGTGCCACCACGCCCATGGCGAGTGAGCAGTTCTTC

v_gene: TRBV18
d_gene: .
j_gene: TRBJ2-7
abundance: .
CDR3aa: CASSQDNSYEQYF
CDR3nt: TGTGCCAGCTCGCAAGACAACTCCTACGAGCAGTACTTC

v_gene: TRBV27
d_gene: .
j_gene: TRBJ2-2
abundance: .
CDR3aa: CASSARLKKRGTGELFF
CDR3nt: TGTGCCAGCAGTGCAAGGTTGAAAAAACGGGGCACCGGGGAGCTGTTTTTT

v_gene: TRBV4-1
d_gene: .
j_gene: TRBJ1-1
abundance: .
CDR3aa: CASSREGGNTEAFF
CDR3nt: TGCGCCAGCAGCCGAGAGGGGGGGAACACTGAAGCTTTCTTT

v_gene: TRBV6-5
d_gene: .
j_gene: TRBJ2-7
abundance: .
CDR3aa: CASSYSRTRSGYVQYF
CDR3nt: TGTGCCAGCAGTTACTCGAGAACTAGAAGCGGGTACGTGCAGTACTTC

v_gene: TRBV7-9
d_gene: .
j_gene: TRBJ2-1
abundance: .
CDR3aa: CASSLVSRGPYNEQFF
CDR3nt: TGTGCCAGCAGCTTAGTTTCAAGGGGTCCCTACAATGAGCAGTTCTTC

v_gene: TRBV27
d_gene: .
j_gene: TRBJ1-5
abundance: .
CDR3aa: CASSLSSNNQPQHF
CDR3nt: TGTGCCAGCAGTTTGTCCAGTAATAATCAGCCCCAGCATTTT

v_gene: TRBV5-6
d_gene: .
j_gene: TRBJ1-1
abundance: .
CDR3aa: CASSLTGEAFGGAFF
CDR3nt: TGTGCCAGCAGCTTGACAGGAGAGGCATTCGGTGGAGCTTTCTTT

v_gene: TRBV12-3/TRBV12-4
d_gene: TRBD2
j_gene: TRBJ2-1
abundance: .
CDR3aa: CASSNERAGGGSYNEQFF
CDR3nt: TGTGCCAGCAGTAATGAAAGGGCGGGAGGTGGCTCCTACAATGAGCAGTTCTTC

v_gene: TRBV5-4
d_gene: .
j_gene: TRBJ2-1
abundance: once
CDR3aa: CASSLGRVRNEQFF
CDR3nt: TGTGCCAGCAGCTTGGGCAGGGTGAGGAATGAGCAGTTCTTC

v_gene: TRBV2
d_gene: .
j_gene: TRBJ2-2
abundance: .
CDR3aa: CASSEATGLNTGELFF
CDR3nt: TGTGCCAGCAGTGAAGCCACAGGACTGAACACCGGGGAGCTGTTTTTT

v_gene: TRBV7-2
d_gene: TRBD1
j_gene: TRBJ1-1
abundance: few
CDR3aa: CASSIPGQGNTEAFF
CDR3nt: TGTGCCAGCAGCATACCGGGACAGGGGAACACTGAAGCTTTCTTT

v_gene: TRBV6-1
d_gene: TRBD1
j_gene: TRBJ1-6
abundance: .
CDR3aa: CASRLPSQGAANSPLHF
CDR3nt: TGTGCCAGTAGGCTCCCCTCCCAGGGGGCTGCTAATTCACCCCTCCACTTT

v_gene: TRBV7-6
d_gene: TRBD2
j_gene: TRBJ2-7
abundance: .
CDR3aa: CASSPRGEYEQYF
CDR3nt: TGTGCCAGCAGCCCCCGGGGGGAATACGAGCAGTACTTC